Listed below are T cell receptor beta chains from one sample, sequenced in a study of blood T cell repertoires in COVID-19. Profiling relied on immunoSEQ multiplex PCR, and the TCRdb table lists in-frame clones only, not all of them. The sample has about 330,000 clones; approximately 84% are singletons. Sequencing was carried out using PBMCs or T cells enriched from blood (not recorded which). The source is a young woman who had recovered from COVID-19. Each CDR3 is given without its conserved first and last residue. Only part of the rows carry a size: once, few, many, or a class if the clone is expanded.

j_call,clone_size,v_call,cdr3_aa
TRBJ2-1,NA,TRBV7-9,ASSPGTVSGLEQF
TRBJ1-1,NA,TRBV6-7,ASIKSDRGLNTEAF
TRBJ1-3,NA,TRBV6-5,ASSYDLSSGNTIY
TRBJ1-2,NA,TRBV4-2,ASSQDPGGDREHGYT
TRBJ2-3,NA,TRBV5-1,ASSFKGATDTQY
TRBJ2-1,few,TRBV7-3,ASSPHNGGDPFFDEQF
TRBJ2-1,NA,TRBV7-3,ASSPPGQGNEQF
TRBJ1-4,once,TRBV5-1,ASAAGGTEKLF
TRBJ1-5,once,TRBV7-9,ASSLDRQPQH
TRBJ1-1,NA,TRBV12-5,ASGLARLGARGSTEAF